The 18 T cell receptor beta chains presented below share a single source sample, sequenced in a study of cytomegalovirus exposure and HLA in healthy donors. PCR involved 60 Vbeta and 13 Jbeta primers. Profiled with immunoSEQ multiplex PCR; TCRdb holds only in-frame clones, not every one. This sample has approximately 190,000 clones; roughly 73% occur once, and the top ten carry 1.8%. Sequencing was carried out using PBMCs. The receptors here all came from a young woman in good health and CMV-seronegative.

The chain uses TRBV11-1 and TRBJ2-5, with 7 bases matching TRBD1. Germline V gene sequence: CDR1 SGHAT, CDR2 FQDESV (reference sequence). There are 14 residues in the CDR3. The trim removed 5 bases at V and 2 bases at J, leaving 5 bases unmatched. In DNA, the CDR3 is TGTGCCAGCAGCGCCGACAGGGATCAAGAGACCCAGTACTTC. As protein: CASSADRDQETQYF.

J is TRBJ2-7 and V is TRBV4-1, with TRBD1 matching 7 bases. Trimming at V came to 1 base and at J to 4 bases, leaving 16 bases not matched to a gene. Per the germline V gene, CDR1 is MGHRA and CDR2 is YSYEKL. There are 18 residues in the CDR3. The CDR3 coding sequence is TGCGCCAGCAGCCAAGTCTTTATACCGGGACAGATTCGTTACGAGCAGTACTTC. It encodes CASSQVFIPGQIRYEQYF.

The chain combines TRBV5-1 with TRBJ2-7; 8 positions match TRBD2. In germline, CDR1 is SGHRS, CDR2 YFSETQ. With V trimmed by 0 bases and J by 6 bases, 5 bases remained unmatched. The CDR3 covers 14 residues. The chain's CDR3 is CASSLVSGSGEQYF. For the CDR3, the DNA is TGCGCCAGCAGCTTGGTCAGCGGGAGTGGCGAGCAGTACTTC.

In this sample, this clone turned up a few times. This rearrangement joins TRBV4-3 to TRBJ1-2, with 7 bases fitting TRBD1. This CDR3 is built from 14 residues. The V gene's germline CDR1 is LGHNA and CDR2 YSLEER. V was clipped by 4 bases and J by 4 bases; unmatched bases: 6. The CDR3 sequence is CASSPERGLYGYTF. As DNA, the CDR3 is TGCGCCAGCAGCCCGGAAAGGGGGCTCTATGGCTACACCTTC.

The CDR3 loop reads CASSDRESAYEQYF. The CDR3 DNA reads TGTGCCAGCAGTGACAGGGAATCAGCCTACGAGCAGTACTTC. The chain combines TRBV6-6 with TRBJ2-7, with 7 bases that match TRBD1. Germline lookup yields CDR1 MNHNY and CDR2 SVGAGI (reference sequence). Trimming removed 5 bases from V and 2 bases from J; junction bases left unmatched: 6. CDR3 length: 14 residues.

The chain employs TRBV6-5 and TRBJ1-6, with D possibly being TRBD1 (6 bases). V shed 4 bases and J shed 7 bases, with 11 bases lying between them. There are 14 residues in the CDR3. CDR1 is MNHEY, CDR2 SVGAGI, per germline. CDR3 region: CASSLAGENSPLHF. The CDR3 nucleotides are TGTGCCAGCAGTTTGGCAGGGGAGAATTCACCCCTCCACTTT.

The V gene is TRBV4-1, the J gene TRBJ2-7; 12 nucleotides agree with TRBD1. CDR3 length equals 15 residues. Trimming at V came to 3 bases and at J to 2 bases, leaving 2 bases not matched to a gene. Germline CDR1 is MGHRA and CDR2 is YSYEKL. CDR3 nucleotide sequence: TGCGCCAGCAGCCAGGGGACAGGGGGCACCTACGAGCAGTACTTC. Translation gives CASSQGTGGTYEQYF.

This chain links TRBV6-5 with TRBJ1-1; D not resolved. The V and J ends lost 8 bases and 0 bases respectively, with 10 bases between them. This CDR3 is built from 13 residues. The V gene's germline CDR1 is MNHEY and CDR2 SVGAGI. CDR3 sequence: CASAVSLNTEAFF. The CDR3 coding sequence is TGTGCCAGCGCCGTTAGTTTGAACACTGAAGCTTTCTTT.

The chain combines TRBV7-2 with TRBJ2-4; 7 bases align to TRBD2. Germline V gives CDR1 SGHTA, CDR2 FQGNSA. CDR3 length: 13 residues. The trim removed 5 bases at V and 14 bases at J, leaving 12 bases unmatched. DNA for the CDR3: TGTGCCAGCAGCGGAGAGCTAGCGGATCTCAAGTACTTC. Translated: CASSGELADLKYF.

The sample holds one count of this clone. The sample has other DNA sequences that encode this CDR3 too. The chain carries TRBV7-9 and TRBJ1-1; TRBD1 aligns across 9 bases. V shed 4 bases and J 5 bases; nucleotides not matched to a gene: 5. The CDR3 runs 14 residues. CDR1 and CDR2 (germline): SEHNR, FQNEAQ (reference sequence). The DNA of the CDR3 is TGTGCCAGCAGCTCGACAGGGGGACGGACTGAAGCTTTCTTT. As protein: CASSSTGGRTEAFF.

The chain employs TRBV19 and TRBJ1-2, with 8 nucleotides matching TRBD1. Trimming at V came to 3 bases and at J to 8 bases, leaving 8 bases not matched to a gene. The CDR3 covers 14 residues. CDR1 LNHDA and CDR2 SQIVND come from the germline V gene (reference sequence). The CDR3 reads CASSIGTGYLGYTF. CDR3 nucleotides: TGTGCCAGTAGTATTGGGACAGGATACCTAGGCTACACCTTC. The full variable domain, with the rest looked up from reference TRBV19 and TRBJ1-2, is DGGITQSPKYLFRKEGQNVTLSCEQNLNHDAMYWYRQDPGQGLRLIYYSQIVNDFQKGDIAEGYSVSREKKESFPLTVTSAQKNPTAFYLCASSIGTGYLGYTFGSGTRLTVV.

This clone was detected a few times. The J gene is TRBJ2-1, the V gene TRBV9; 9 bases map to TRBD1. The CDR3 sequence is 14 residues long. Losses at the gene ends were 0 bases for V and 10 bases for J; bases not matched to a gene: 5. Germline CDR1 and CDR2: SGDLS and YYNGEE. The CDR3 region has the DNA TGTGCCAGCAGCGTAGAACAGGGGGCACGGGAGCAGTTCTTC. Its translation: CASSVEQGAREQFF.

CDR3 loop: CASSLDIYNEQFF. The DNA for the CDR3 is TGTGCCAGCAGCTTAGATATATACAATGAGCAGTTCTTC. This chain links TRBV7-9 with TRBJ2-1; D uncertain. V was shortened by 1 base and J by 4 bases, with 5 bases between the two germline ends. This CDR3 has 13 amino acids. Germline V gene data show CDR1 as SEHNR and CDR2 as FQNEAQ (reference sequence). Full variable domain (outside the CDR3, taken from reference TRBV7-9 and TRBJ2-1): DTGVSQNPRHKITKRGQNVTFRCDPISEHNRLYWYRQTLGQGPEFLTYFQNEAQLEKSRLLSDRFSAERPKGSFSTLEIQRTEQGDSAMYLCASSLDIYNEQFFGPGTRLTVL.

The rearrangement joins TRBV27 to TRBJ2-7; 8 nucleotides line up with TRBD1. Germline values: CDR1 MNHEY, CDR2 SMNVEV (reference sequence). V lost 6 bases to trimming and J lost 2 bases; unmatched junction nucleotides: 6. CDR3 length: 14 amino acids. CDR3 sequence (DNA): TGTGCCAGCAGCCAGGGACAGGCTGCCTACGAGCAGTACTTC. Protein product: CASSQGQAAYEQYF.

The chain couples TRBV2 to TRBJ2-5; 11 bases line up with TRBD2. V gave up 6 bases and J gave up 2 bases; unmatched junction bases: 8. Looked up from germline, CDR1 is SNHLY and CDR2 is FYNNEI. This CDR3 contains 16 residues. Here the CDR3 reads CASRRPSGGWQETQYF. DNA for the CDR3: TGTGCCAGCAGACGACCTAGCGGGGGGTGGCAAGAGACCCAGTACTTC. The whole variable domain, remainder taken from reference TRBV2 and TRBJ2-5, is EPEVTQTPSHQVTQMGQEVILRCVPISNHLYFYWYRQILGQKVEFLVSFYNNEISEKSEIFDDQFSVERPDGSNFTLKIRSTKLEDSAMYFCASRRPSGGWQETQYFGPGTRLLVL.

This chain links TRBV6-6 with TRBJ1-2; D unresolved. Trimming took off 2 bases at V and 1 base at J, with 8 bases between the two ends. From germline, CDR1 is MNHNY and CDR2 SVGAGI (reference sequence). The CDR3 contains 14 residues. The CDR3 loop is CASSYGTHNYGYTF. Written as DNA, the CDR3 is TGTGCCAGCAGTTACGGTACACATAACTATGGCTACACCTTC.

The J gene is TRBJ2-1, the V gene TRBV11-3; TRBD2 aligns across 8 bases. V lost 1 base and J lost 4; bases outside the gene matches: 3. The CDR3 totals 15 residues. Germline values: CDR1 SGHNT, CDR2 YENEEA. CDR3: CASSLGSSGYNEQFF. CDR3 coding DNA: TGTGCCAGCAGCTTAGGTTCTAGCGGGTACAATGAGCAGTTCTTC. Full variable domain (rest looked up from reference TRBV11-3 and TRBJ2-1): EAGVVQSPRYKIIEKKQPVAFWCNPISGHNTLYWYLQNLGQGPELLIRYENEEAVDDSQLPKDRFSAERLKGVDSTLKIQPAELGDSAVYLCASSLGSSGYNEQFFGPGTRLTVL.

This chain joins TRBV10-3 and TRBJ2-7; D perhaps matches TRBD2 (6 bases). This CDR3 contains 13 residues. The V end was cut by 7 bases, the J end by 3 bases, with 13 bases between. Germline V lookup: CDR1 ENHRY, CDR2 SYGVKD. The CDR3 DNA is TGTGCCATCAAGGAGGGATTAATCTACGAGCAGTACTTC. Translating it yields CAIKEGLIYEQYF.